Below, 18 T cell receptor beta chains from the same sample are listed, as sequenced in a study of blood T cells in healthy people across ages (dated by TCRdb to about 2015). Libraries came from 5' RACE. Reads for this sample came from an Illumina HiSeq 2500. A second roughly 7 to 11 cycle PCR used a sample-barcoded 5' primer and a J-beta primer mix. The public sequencing data were trimmed at Q25 with fastp and processed into clonotypes with MiXCR by TCRdb, which kept only in-frame beta chains. Identical CDR3 proteins give one entry, which carries the most common genes and DNA. The sample table records 550,000 to 750,000 distinct CDR3 sequences; around 20% of these occur just once. The top ten clonotypes cover roughly 3.4% of the sample. The material sequenced was blood. These receptors originate from a man in his 70s in good health.

Many counts were recorded for this clonotype. The chain carries TRBV12-3 or TRBV12-4 and TRBJ2-5; 15 positions match TRBD2. The junction had 6 bases not matched to a gene; V was cut back by 6 bases and J by 4 bases. This CDR3 is built from 16 residues. This CDR3 reads CASSLGLAGGPETQYF. In nucleotides, the CDR3 is TGTGCCAGCAGCCTAGGACTAGCGGGAGGGCCAGAGACCCAGTACTTC.

This clonotype was counted a few times. The chain couples TRBV21-1 to TRBJ1-1. TRBV21-1 is a pseudogene locus. This CDR3 is built from 15 residues. The CDR3 nucleotides read TGTGCCAGCAGCAAAGCTAAGGCGGAAGGTACTGAAGCTTTCTTT. This sequence encodes CASSKAKAEGTEAFF.

This clonotype was counted at least ten times. The J gene is TRBJ2-3, the V gene TRBV29-1, with D possibly matching TRBD2 (6 bases). Germline V gene lookup returns CDR1 SQVTM and CDR2 ANQGSEA. Deletions cut 6 bases from V and 6 bases from J, with 10 bases between. This CDR3 comprises 11 residues. The CDR3 nucleotides read TGCAGCGTGTACGGGGGTGATACGCAGTATTTT. Translating gives CSVYGGDTQYF.

This clonotype was counted between two and nine times. The chain carries TRBV28 and TRBJ2-4, with TRBD1 matching over 8 bases. CDR3 size: 17 residues. Germline values: CDR1 MDHEN, CDR2 SYDVKM. Losses at the gene ends were 1 base for V and 2 bases for J; bases not matched to a gene: 7. The CDR3 region is CASSLFSGGETKNIQYF. CDR3 nucleotides: TGTGCCAGCAGTTTATTTTCAGGGGGCGAAACCAAAAACATTCAGTACTTC. The whole variable domain, filled in from reference TRBV28 and TRBJ2-4, reads DVKVTQSSRYLVKRTGEKVFLECVQDMDHENMFWYRQDPGLGLRLIYFSYDVKMKEKGDIPEGYSVSREKKERFSLILESASTNQTSMYLCASSLFSGGETKNIQYFGAGTRLSVL.

The V and J genes are TRBV12-2 and TRBJ2-2. TRBV12-2 is a documented pseudogene. This CDR3 spans 15 amino acids. The CDR3 coding sequence is TGTGCAAGTCGCTTAGCTAGGACGAACACCGGGGAGCTGTTTTTT. This encodes CASRLARTNTGELFF.

The chain links TRBV20-1 to TRBJ1-2, with D perhaps TRBD1 (5 bases). Between the trimmed V and J ends, which lost 0 bases and 4 bases, there was a span of 15 bases. Per the germline V gene, CDR1 is DFQATT and CDR2 is SNEGSKA (reference sequence). The CDR3 sequence is 15 residues long. The CDR3 sequence: CSAREIRGSFYGYTF. In nucleotides, the CDR3 is TGCAGTGCTAGAGAGATACGGGGGTCCTTCTATGGCTACACCTTC.

This clonotype appeared many times. The V and J genes are TRBV20-1 and TRBJ2-5; the D is unclear. The germline V and J ends were trimmed by 0 bases and 2 bases, with 10 bases remaining between them. The germline CDR1 and CDR2 sequences are DFQATT and SNEGSKA (reference sequence). The length of the CDR3 is 14 residues. Here the CDR3 DNA reads TGCAGTGCTAGAGAGGGCGGAGCTCAAGAGACCCAGTACTTC. As protein: CSAREGGAQETQYF.

This clonotype was counted a few times. This rearrangement joins TRBV20-1 to TRBJ1-1; D ambiguous. Per germline, CDR1 DFQATT and CDR2 SNEGSKA (reference sequence). Deletions cut 6 bases from V and 1 base from J, with 12 bases between. This CDR3 is built from 13 residues. In DNA, the CDR3 is TGCAGTGCACCCGTTCCGGGGAACACTGAAGCTTTCTTT. It yields the protein CSAPVPGNTEAFF.

V is TRBV29-1 and J is TRBJ2-5, with a tentative D call TRBD2 (6 bases). Germline CDR1 is SQVTM and CDR2 is ANQGSEA. Trimming took 7 bases from V and 5 from J, leaving 11 bases between them. The CDR3 extends over 11 amino acids. The CDR3 reads CSAGRVETQYF. The DNA of the CDR3 is TGCAGCGCCGGGAGAGTGGAGACCCAGTACTTC.

The V gene is TRBV5-1, the J gene TRBJ2-7; 10 bases are a match to TRBD1. J was trimmed by 5 bases and V by 3 bases; bases with no gene match: 5. Germline V gene sequence: CDR1 SGHRS, CDR2 YFSETQ. This CDR3 is built from 14 residues. CDR3 amino acids: CASSSDRGHNEQYF. The CDR3 DNA reads as TGCGCCAGCAGCTCCGACAGGGGGCACAACGAGCAGTACTTC.

This clonotype was picked up many times. In DNA, the CDR3 is TGTGCCAGCAGCCAGGGAGTAGAGACCCAGTACTTC. Encoded protein: CASSQGVETQYF. The chain links TRBV3-1 to TRBJ2-5, with a weak D call TRBD2 (5 bases). Trimming took off 3 bases at V and 4 bases at J, with 6 bases between the two ends. Germline CDR1 and CDR2: LGHDT and YNNKEL (reference sequence). The CDR3 totals 12 residues.

This clonotype has more than one count but fewer than ten. The rearrangement joins TRBV11-2 to TRBJ2-5; 13 bases map to TRBD2. Trimming removed 6 bases from V and 5 bases from J; junction bases left unmatched: 6. This CDR3 comprises 15 residues. Per the germline V gene, CDR1 is SGHAT and CDR2 is FQNNGV. The CDR3 nucleotides are TGTGCCAGCAGACCGGGACTAGCGGGATGGGAGACCCAGTACTTC. This codes for CASRPGLAGWETQYF.

This clonotype was detected a few times. This chain uses TRBV2 with TRBJ2-3, with 9 bases matching TRBD2. Losses at the gene ends were 4 bases for V and 5 bases for J; bases not matched to a gene: 7. CDR1 and CDR2 from the germline V gene are SNHLY and FYNNEI. The CDR3 has 15 amino acids. The CDR3 protein is CASSVGLANRDTQYF. The CDR3 DNA reads as TGTGCCAGCAGTGTTGGACTAGCGAATAGAGATACGCAGTATTTT.

The chain uses TRBV20-1 and TRBJ2-7; TRBD2 matches at 15 bases. Germline V gene sequence: CDR1 DFQATT, CDR2 SNEGSKA (reference sequence). Unmatched junction bases numbered 11, after V lost 1 base and J lost 4 bases. The CDR3 is 18 amino acids. The CDR3 is CSARVTGTSGRFGYEQYF. In DNA form, the CDR3 reads TGCAGTGCTAGAGTAACCGGGACTAGCGGGAGGTTCGGTTACGAGCAGTACTTC.

V usage is TRBV20-1 and J usage is TRBJ2-6, with TRBD2 as a possible D gene (6 bases). With 5 bases removed from V and 0 bases from J, the gap between germline ends came to 11 bases. The CDR3 is 15 amino acids. CDR1 is DFQATT and CDR2 is SNEGSKA in the germline V gene (reference sequence). The CDR3 loop is CSARRGPSGANVLTF. The CDR3 DNA sequence: TGCAGTGCTCGGAGGGGTCCCTCTGGGGCCAACGTCCTGACTTTC.

This clonotype was observed a handful of times. The chain recombines TRBV10-2 with TRBJ2-1; a weak D match, TRBD1 (6 bases). Trimming shortened V by 9 bases and J by 0 bases, and 9 bases separated the two germline ends. Germline CDR1 reads WSHSY; CDR2 reads SAAADI. The CDR3 spans 13 residues. In DNA form, the CDR3 reads TGCGCCAGTCAGGACAGCTCCTACAATGAGCAGTTCTTC. It yields the protein CASQDSSYNEQFF.

The chain recombines TRBV7-9 with TRBJ2-3; D is undetermined. Germline values: CDR1 SEHNR, CDR2 FQNEAQ (reference sequence). The CDR3 length is 15 residues. Trimming shortened V by 2 bases and J by 0 bases, and 9 bases separated the two germline ends. The CDR3 is CASSLQAPSTDTQYF. Written as DNA, the CDR3 is TGTGCCAGCAGCTTACAAGCACCAAGCACAGATACGCAGTATTTT.

J is TRBJ2-5 and V is TRBV7-2; the match to TRBD2 covers 10 bases. Germline V gene data show CDR1 as SGHTA and CDR2 as FQGNSA. CDR3 length: 15 residues. Losses at the gene ends were 6 bases for V and 3 bases for J; bases not matched to a gene: 7. The CDR3 region has the DNA TGTGCCAGCAGTGTAAGGCTAGCGGGGGAAGAGACCCAGTACTTC. It is translated as CASSVRLAGEETQYF. The entire variable domain, with the rest obtained from reference TRBV7-2 and TRBJ2-5, is as follows: GAGVSQSPSNKVTEKGKDVELRCDPISGHTALYWYRQSLGQGLEFLIYFQGNSAPDKSGLPSDRFSAERTGGSVSTLTIQRTQQEDSAVYLCASSVRLAGEETQYFGPGTRLLVL.